Listed below are T cell receptor beta chains from one sample, sequenced in a study of OX40 agonist ivuxolimab in advanced cancers. The table came from immunoSEQ multiplex PCR; TCRdb's copy has only in-frame clones and leaves some out. The sample lists 42,000 or so clones; 70% to 90% were seen once. The specimen comprised CD4+ or CD8+ T cells sorted from blood, sampled in a trial of the OX40 agonist ivuxolimab. All receptors derive from an adult with an advanced solid tumor such as melanoma, head and neck, liver or kidney cancer. Each CDR3 is given without its conserved first and last residue.

V	CDR3
TRBV11-2	ASSGDRDTEAF
TRBV4-3	ASSQDVDGRHHNEQF
TRBV11-2	ASSLGPGGLAEAF
TRBV4-1	ASSRSGVETQY
TRBV28	ASSLKISGNTIY
TRBV5-1	ARQNTSGTETYNEQF
TRBV5-6	ASSLDRAEKMNEKLF
TRBV5-6	ASSLGWGNNYGYT
TRBV18	ASSPPGLAYGNEQF
TRBV6-1	ASSESLGTPDEQY
TRBV4-3	ASSTGGDSTDTQY
TRBV7-3	ASSLAPGGVYEQY
TRBV7-2	ASSLWYSGRNEQF
TRBV11-2	ASSYRGGASDTQY
TRBV29-1	SVDVNEQF
TRBV4-1	ASSQDRSLLGGYT
TRBV27	ASRGGGAGYGYT
TRBV7-2	ASIPPGLGTEAF
TRBV19	ASSSRTGGESEAF